These T cell receptor beta chains were read from a single sample in a study of glioma-infiltrating T cells. TCRdb independently ran MiXCR on the multiplex PCR reads; one entry per CDR3 protein. This repertoire shows 400,000 or so distinct CDR3 sequences, roughly two fifths found once; its top ten account for around 12%. Input material: glioma tissue, nonneoplastic brain tissue, or PBMCs (not recorded which). Receptor source: a human donor with low-grade glioma or glioblastoma, undergoing nonglioma brain surgery, or in good health (not recorded which). The CDR3 runs from the conserved cysteine through the conserved F or W. Fields, in order: V gene, D gene, J gene, clone size, CDR3 DNA, CDR3 protein. The D gene is left open where the match is weak. Some rows have no size entry. The others give once, few or many, or a class for an expanded clone.

v_gene: TRBV28; d_gene: .; j_gene: TRBJ1-6; abundance: .; CDR3nt: TGTGCCAGCAGTCGACTTTCTCCCTCGAGCTCCTATAATTCACCCCTCCACTTT; CDR3aa: CASSRLSPSSSYNSPLHF
v_gene: TRBV19; d_gene: .; j_gene: TRBJ2-2; abundance: .; CDR3nt: TGTGCCAGTAGTCTGGGAGCGATCGGGGAGCTGTTTTTT; CDR3aa: CASSLGAIGELFF
v_gene: TRBV28; d_gene: .; j_gene: TRBJ1-5; abundance: .; CDR3nt: TGTGCTAGCAGGGGAGACAGGTATAGCAATCGGCCCCAGCATTTT; CDR3aa: CASRGDRYSNRPQHF
v_gene: TRBV27; d_gene: .; j_gene: TRBJ1-1; abundance: .; CDR3nt: TGTGCCAGCAGTTTAGCCCTCACAAGAGACACTGAAGCTTTCTTT; CDR3aa: CASSLALTRDTEAFF
v_gene: TRBV7-9; d_gene: .; j_gene: TRBJ2-5; abundance: .; CDR3nt: TGTGCCAGCAGCCGCGACCGATACACCGGGGGACCCCAGTACTTC; CDR3aa: CASSRDRYTGGPQYF
v_gene: TRBV5-1; d_gene: .; j_gene: TRBJ2-5; abundance: once; CDR3nt: TGCGCCAGCAGCTTGGAAGGCCAGGGGGAGACCCAGTACTTC; CDR3aa: CASSLEGQGETQYF
v_gene: TRBV20-1; d_gene: .; j_gene: TRBJ1-1; abundance: many; CDR3nt: TGCAGTGCTCAGGGGTTCTCGAACACTGAAGCTTTCTTT; CDR3aa: CSAQGFSNTEAFF
v_gene: TRBV29-1; d_gene: .; j_gene: TRBJ1-1; abundance: .; CDR3nt: TGCAGCGTTGATGGGCCCGATGAAGCTTTCTTT; CDR3aa: CSVDGPDEAFF
v_gene: TRBV27; d_gene: .; j_gene: TRBJ2-4; abundance: .; CDR3nt: TGTGCCAGCAGTCCAGGCACAGGGTTGACAGCCAAAAACATTCAGTACTTC; CDR3aa: CASSPGTGLTAKNIQYF
v_gene: TRBV24-1; d_gene: TRBD1; j_gene: TRBJ2-1; abundance: .; CDR3nt: TGTGCCACCAGTGAATCGGACAGGGGGTGGTACGAGCAGTTCTTC; CDR3aa: CATSESDRGWYEQFF
v_gene: TRBV27; d_gene: .; j_gene: TRBJ2-2; abundance: many; CDR3nt: TGTGCCAGCAGTTTTGGCGGCGGCACCGGGGAGCTGTTTTTT; CDR3aa: CASSFGGGTGELFF
v_gene: TRBV20-1; d_gene: TRBD2; j_gene: TRBJ2-7; abundance: .; CDR3nt: TGCAGTGCTCTTACTAGCGGGAGGGGGGACGAGCAGTACTTC; CDR3aa: CSALTSGRGDEQYF
v_gene: TRBV6-2/TRBV6-3; d_gene: .; j_gene: TRBJ1-1; abundance: many; CDR3nt: TGTGCCAGCAACCGGAACACTGAAGCTTTCTTT; CDR3aa: CASNRNTEAFF
v_gene: TRBV4-3; d_gene: .; j_gene: TRBJ2-7; abundance: .; CDR3nt: TGCGCCAGCAGCCAAGGGTCCAGGGCGAACGAGCAGTACTTC; CDR3aa: CASSQGSRANEQYF
v_gene: TRBV6-1; d_gene: .; j_gene: TRBJ1-3; abundance: many; CDR3nt: TGTGCCAGCAGTTACGCCGGGGAGGCCCCTGGAAACACCATATATTTT; CDR3aa: CASSYAGEAPGNTIYF
v_gene: TRBV28; d_gene: TRBD2; j_gene: TRBJ2-7; abundance: few; CDR3nt: TGTGCCAGCAGTTTAAGTCGTCGAGCGGGAGCCTACGAGCAGTACTTC; CDR3aa: CASSLSRRAGAYEQYF
v_gene: TRBV12-3/TRBV12-4; d_gene: .; j_gene: TRBJ2-3; abundance: few; CDR3nt: TGTGCCAGCAGTTTAATGGGGGTTGCAGATACGCAGTATTTT; CDR3aa: CASSLMGVADTQYF
v_gene: TRBV4-1; d_gene: .; j_gene: TRBJ2-7; abundance: few; CDR3nt: TGCGCCAGCAGCCAAGTGTTCTCGACACCCTCCTACGAGCAGTACTTC; CDR3aa: CASSQVFSTPSYEQYF
v_gene: TRBV24-1; d_gene: .; j_gene: TRBJ1-5; abundance: .; CDR3nt: TGTGCCACCAGTGACCTTACAGGGACCCACCGACATTTT; CDR3aa: CATSDLTGTHRHF
v_gene: TRBV20-1; d_gene: .; j_gene: TRBJ1-1; abundance: .; CDR3nt: TGCAGTGCGAGTAAGGAAAGATACACTGAAGCTTTCTTT; CDR3aa: CSASKERYTEAFF
v_gene: TRBV19; d_gene: .; j_gene: TRBJ2-4; abundance: .; CDR3nt: TGTGCCAGCTCAGGGTACGCCAAAAACATTCAGTACTTC; CDR3aa: CASSGYAKNIQYF
v_gene: TRBV20-1; d_gene: .; j_gene: TRBJ1-2; abundance: few; CDR3nt: TGCAGTGCTAAGAAGACCGGGGTAGACTATGGCTACACCTTC; CDR3aa: CSAKKTGVDYGYTF